This is a list of T cell receptor beta chains from one sample in a study of radiotherapy plus CTLA-4 blockade in lung cancer. Clones were sequenced by immunoSEQ multiplex PCR, and TCRdb holds only the in-frame ones, with some missing. This table holds about 62,000 clones, around 77% found once. The sequenced sample was peripheral blood, obtained from a patient treated with radiotherapy plus ipilimumab. These TCRs come from a human donor with non-small cell lung cancer who had a complete response to radiotherapy plus ipilimumab. Each CDR3 is given with its conserved first and last residue. D genes are given only for firm matches. Clone sizes are given selectively: once, few, many, or a class where the clone is expanded.

once	TRBV28	NA	TRBJ1-2	TGTGCCAGCAGTTTAACCCCTCGCAGGGCCTACACCTTC	CASSLTPRRAYTF
NA	TRBV9	TRBD1	TRBJ2-6	TGTGCCAGCAGCGCCCCAGGGGGATTGGCTGGGGCCAACGTCCTGACTTTC	CASSAPGGLAGANVLTF
NA	TRBV7-2	TRBD2	TRBJ2-5	TGTGCCAGCAGCTTGCCGATAGCGGGGGGGGGAGAGACCCAGTACTTC	CASSLPIAGGGETQYF
NA	TRBV2	TRBD2	TRBJ2-5	TGTGCCACCGCGGGAGCAGGTGCATTTGGGGAGACCCAGTACTTC	CATAGAGAFGETQYF
NA	TRBV7-3	TRBD1	TRBJ2-7	TGTGCCAGCAGCTTAGTGGGTACAGGGGCCTACGAGCAGTACTTC	CASSLVGTGAYEQYF
NA	TRBV15	NA	TRBJ2-7	TGTGCCACCAGACGAGGGGCAGGGGAACAGTACTTC	CATRRGAGEQYF
many	TRBV5-4	TRBD2	TRBJ2-7	TGTGCCAGCAGCTTGGGAGCGGGAGGGATTTACGAGCAGTACTTC	CASSLGAGGIYEQYF
once	TRBV2	NA	TRBJ1-6	TGTGCCAGCAGCTCTGGGTTGGGCCCTCCCGGATCACCCCTCCACTTT	CASSSGLGPPGSPLHF
NA	TRBV7-9	NA	TRBJ2-7	TGTGCCAGCAGCCCGCCGATAGTGGGGGAGGACTCCGAGCAGTACTTC	CASSPPIVGEDSEQYF
NA	TRBV5-6	NA	TRBJ2-7	TGTGCCAGCAGCGTGGACAACTCCTACGAGCAGTACTTC	CASSVDNSYEQYF
NA	TRBV15	NA	TRBJ1-2	TGTGCCACCAGCAGAGGTGCAGGGAGGACGGAAGCTAACTATGGCTACACCTTC	CATSRGAGRTEANYGYTF
NA	TRBV6-5	NA	TRBJ2-3	TGTGCCAGCAGTTACTCGCAGGAATGGGGCTCGCAGTATTTT	CASSYSQEWGSQYF
NA	TRBV19	NA	TRBJ2-1	TGTGCCAGTAGTCCCGGGTGGCGGGCCTACAATGAGCAGTTCTTC	CASSPGWRAYNEQFF
NA	TRBV7-8	TRBD2	TRBJ2-3	TGTGCCAGCAGCTTACGCCGGGGGGGCACAGATACGCAGTATTTT	CASSLRRGGTDTQYF
NA	TRBV30	TRBD1	TRBJ1-1	TGTGCCTGGACCAACGGAAGGGGGCGAGGCACTGAAGCTTTCTTT	CAWTNGRGRGTEAFF
NA	TRBV28	NA	TRBJ1-1	TGTGCCAGCAGTTTTGGTTCGGGGTACACTGAAGCTTTCTTT	CASSFGSGYTEAFF
NA	TRBV11-2	TRBD2	TRBJ2-2	TGTGCCAGCAGGCATGTAAAAACTAGCGGGACATACACCGGGGAGCTGTTTTTT	CASRHVKTSGTYTGELFF
NA	TRBV6-5	TRBD1	TRBJ1-4	TGTGCCAGCAGTGGGACAGGGGCTAATAATGAAAAACTGTTTTTT	CASSGTGANNEKLFF
NA	TRBV7-5	NA	TRBJ2-7	TGTGCCAGAAGCAAACACATCAGGTTGAAGGGACTAGCTCCCTACGAGCAGTACTTC	CARSKHIRLKGLAPYEQYF
NA	TRBV7-3	TRBD2	TRBJ2-7	TGTGCCAGCAGCGTAGGAAGCGGGAGAGGTTACGAGCAGTACTTC	CASSVGSGRGYEQYF
NA	TRBV11-2	TRBD1	TRBJ2-7	TGTGCCAGCTCTAACAGGGGGCGCATCGCCTACGAGCAGTACTTC	CASSNRGRIAYEQYF
NA	TRBV21-1	NA	TRBJ1-5	TGTGCCAGCAGCAAAGGCCCGTTACGGGAAAATCAGCCCCAGCATTTT	CASSKGPLRENQPQHF
NA	TRBV25-1	NA	TRBJ1-2	TGTGCCAGCAGTGAACAGGGGAACTATGGCTACACCTTC	CASSEQGNYGYTF
NA	TRBV28	TRBD1	TRBJ1-1	TGTGCCAGCAGTCCTATGACAGGGGCCACTGAAGCTTTCTTT	CASSPMTGATEAFF
few	TRBV15	TRBD1	TRBJ1-1	TGTGCCACCAGCAGAGATGGGACAGGGGGCATGAACACTGAAGCTTTCTTT	CATSRDGTGGMNTEAFF
NA	TRBV28	NA	TRBJ1-3	TGTGCCAGCAGTTCCGGACAGCGACTTCTCTCTGGAAACACCATATATTTT	CASSSGQRLLSGNTIYF
few	TRBV7-9	TRBD1	TRBJ1-5	TGTGCCAGCAGTACGGGACAGTTCAATCAGCCCCAGCATTTT	CASSTGQFNQPQHF